What follows are 10 T cell receptor beta chains derived from one specimen sequenced in a study of cytomegalovirus exposure and HLA in healthy donors. The PCR was carried out with 60 Vbeta primers and 13 Jbeta primers. Assay used: immunoSEQ multiplex PCR; TCRdb lists only in-frame clones, some missing. This sample's table has fewer than 85,000 clones. Sequencing was carried out using PBMCs. All receptors derive from a woman between 40 and 50 years old in good health and CMV-seropositive.

The V gene is TRBV4-1, the J gene TRBJ1-1; D gene unclear. In germline, CDR1 is MGHRA, CDR2 YSYEKL. Trimming took 0 bases from V and 4 from J, leaving 21 bases between them. The CDR3 spans 18 residues. Written as DNA, the CDR3 is TGCGCCAGCAGCCAAGATCGGAGTCACATTCCGCTGGGCACTGAAGCTTTCTTT. Translated, it gives CASSQDRSHIPLGTEAFF.

The chain employs TRBV4-1 and TRBJ2-5; tentatively, D is TRBD2 (6 bases). This CDR3 contains 13 residues. V gave up 8 bases and J gave up 6 bases, with 16 bases separating them. The germline V gene has CDR1 MGHRA and CDR2 YSYEKL. The CDR3 DNA reads TGCGCCAGCGGTCCGGAGGGTACGAAGACCCAGTACTTC. Its translation: CASGPEGTKTQYF.

The CDR3: CASSQSHPGQGLDGYTF. The DNA of the CDR3 is TGTGCCAGCAGTCAATCACACCCGGGACAGGGATTAGATGGCTACACCTTC. The chain recombines TRBV28 with TRBJ1-2; 9 nucleotides match TRBD1. Germline loops: CDR1 MDHEN, CDR2 SYDVKM. The CDR3 has 17 amino acids. Losses at the gene ends were 5 bases for V and 6 bases for J; bases not matched to a gene: 16.

This chain connects TRBV5-6 to TRBJ2-5, with a weak D call TRBD2 (5 bases). Germline assignment: CDR1 SGHDT and CDR2 YYEEEE. The CDR3 spans 13 residues. V lost 1 base, J lost 4 bases, and 8 bases lay in between. In DNA form, the CDR3 reads TGTGCCAGCAGCTTGAGCGCGGGAGAGACCCAGTACTTC. This translates into CASSLSAGETQYF.

The genes are TRBV7-2 and TRBJ1-2; 8 nucleotides align to TRBD1. The V gene end was trimmed by 0 bases and the J gene end by 8 bases; junction bases not matched to a gene: 20. This CDR3 comprises 19 residues. CDR1 and CDR2 (germline): SGHTA, FQGNSA. The CDR3 DNA follows: TGTGCCAGCAGCTTAGCCAGCCCGGGACAGGCCTTTTTTAGGGAGGGCTACACCTTC. This codes for CASSLASPGQAFFREGYTF.

The chain carries TRBV7-9 and TRBJ2-3; no reliable D call. Per germline, CDR1 SEHNR and CDR2 FQNEAQ (reference sequence). The germline V and J ends were trimmed by 6 bases and 5 bases, with 18 bases remaining between them. The CDR3 sequence is 15 residues long. The CDR3 spells CASRHHEQVLDTQYF. The CDR3 region has the DNA TGTGCCAGCAGGCACCACGAGCAGGTCTTAGATACGCAGTATTTT.

V is TRBV25-1 and J is TRBJ1-1; D remains ambiguous. The CDR3 has 16 residues. The germline V gene encodes CDR1 MGHDK and CDR2 SYGVNS. With 4 bases removed from V and 2 bases from J, the gap between germline ends came to 17 bases. CDR3 residues: CASSGQRGQQNTEAFF. The CDR3 coding sequence is TGTGCCAGCAGTGGCCAGCGGGGTCAACAAAACACTGAAGCTTTCTTT.

The rearrangement uses TRBV6-4 and TRBJ2-1; D is uncertain. Germline CDR1 is MRHNA and CDR2 is SNTAGT. The V end was cut by 2 bases, the J end by 9 bases, with 14 bases between. The CDR3 loop spans 14 amino acids. CDR3 residues: CASSDEAETGEQFF. The CDR3 nucleotides are TGTGCCAGCAGTGACGAGGCGGAGACGGGTGAGCAGTTCTTC.

The chain joins TRBV9 to TRBJ2-1; 7 nucleotides line up with TRBD2. Germline V gene sequence: CDR1 SGDLS, CDR2 YYNGEE. V shed 3 bases, J shed 15 bases, and the junction held 12 bases outside the gene matches. The CDR3 covers 13 residues. The chain's CDR3 is CASSGLSGGGRFF. The CDR3 DNA is TGTGCCAGCAGCGGACTTAGTGGGGGAGGGCGGTTCTTC.

The J gene is TRBJ1-5, the V gene TRBV19; no clear D gene. The CDR3 sequence is 15 residues long. Germline V gene sequence: CDR1 LNHDA, CDR2 SQIVND (reference sequence). The V and J ends lost 0 bases and 0 bases respectively, with 6 bases between them. CDR3 in DNA: TGTGCCAGTAGTATAGATGGCGGTAGCAATCAGCCCCAGCATTTT. It codes for CASSIDGGSNQPQHF.